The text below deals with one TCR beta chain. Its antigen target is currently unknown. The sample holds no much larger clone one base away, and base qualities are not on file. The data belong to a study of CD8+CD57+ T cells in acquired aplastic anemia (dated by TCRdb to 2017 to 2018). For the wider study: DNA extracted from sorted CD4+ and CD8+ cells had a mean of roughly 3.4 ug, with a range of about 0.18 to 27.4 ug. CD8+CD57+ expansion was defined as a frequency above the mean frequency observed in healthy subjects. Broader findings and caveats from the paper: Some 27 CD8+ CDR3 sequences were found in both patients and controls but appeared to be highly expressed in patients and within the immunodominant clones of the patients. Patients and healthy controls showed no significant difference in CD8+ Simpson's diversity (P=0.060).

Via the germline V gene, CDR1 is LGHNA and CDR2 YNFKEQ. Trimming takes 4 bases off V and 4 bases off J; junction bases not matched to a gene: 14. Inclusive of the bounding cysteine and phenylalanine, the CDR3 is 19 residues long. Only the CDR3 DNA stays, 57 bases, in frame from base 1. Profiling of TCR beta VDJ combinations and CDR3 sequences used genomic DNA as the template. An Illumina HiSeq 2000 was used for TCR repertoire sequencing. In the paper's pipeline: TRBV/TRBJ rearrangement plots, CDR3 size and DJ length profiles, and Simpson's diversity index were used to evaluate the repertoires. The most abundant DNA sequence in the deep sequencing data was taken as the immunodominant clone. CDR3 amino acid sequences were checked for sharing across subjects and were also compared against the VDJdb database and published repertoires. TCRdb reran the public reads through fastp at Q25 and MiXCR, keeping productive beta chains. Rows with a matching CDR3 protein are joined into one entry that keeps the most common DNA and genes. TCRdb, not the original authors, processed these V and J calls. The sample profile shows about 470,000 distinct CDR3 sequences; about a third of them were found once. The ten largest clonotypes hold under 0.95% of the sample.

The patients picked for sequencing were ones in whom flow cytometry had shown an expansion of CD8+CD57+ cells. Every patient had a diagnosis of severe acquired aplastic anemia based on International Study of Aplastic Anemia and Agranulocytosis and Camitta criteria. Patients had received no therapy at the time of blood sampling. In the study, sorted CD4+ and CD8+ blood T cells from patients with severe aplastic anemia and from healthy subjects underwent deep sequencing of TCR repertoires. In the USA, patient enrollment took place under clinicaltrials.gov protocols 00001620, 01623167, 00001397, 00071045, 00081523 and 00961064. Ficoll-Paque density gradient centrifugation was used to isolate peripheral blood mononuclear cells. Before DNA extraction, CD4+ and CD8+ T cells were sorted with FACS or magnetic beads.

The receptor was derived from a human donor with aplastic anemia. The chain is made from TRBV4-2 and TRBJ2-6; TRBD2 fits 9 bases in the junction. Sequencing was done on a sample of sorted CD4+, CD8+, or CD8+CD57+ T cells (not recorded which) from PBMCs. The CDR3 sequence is CASSRIAGVLPGGANVLTF. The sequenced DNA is TGTGCCAGCAGCCGAATAGCGGGGGTCCTACCGGGAGGGGCCAACGTCCTGACTTTC.